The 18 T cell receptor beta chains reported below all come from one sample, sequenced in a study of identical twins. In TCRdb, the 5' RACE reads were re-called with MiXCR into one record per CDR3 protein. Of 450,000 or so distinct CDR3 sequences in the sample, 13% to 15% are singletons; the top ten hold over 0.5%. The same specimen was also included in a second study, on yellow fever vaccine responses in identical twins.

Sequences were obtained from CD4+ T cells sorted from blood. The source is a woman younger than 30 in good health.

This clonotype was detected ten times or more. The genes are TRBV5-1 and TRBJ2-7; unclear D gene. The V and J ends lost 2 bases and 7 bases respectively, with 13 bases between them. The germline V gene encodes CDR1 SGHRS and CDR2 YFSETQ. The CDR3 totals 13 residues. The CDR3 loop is CASSFKGFVEQYF. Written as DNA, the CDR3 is TGCGCCAGCAGCTTTAAGGGATTCGTAGAGCAGTACTTC.

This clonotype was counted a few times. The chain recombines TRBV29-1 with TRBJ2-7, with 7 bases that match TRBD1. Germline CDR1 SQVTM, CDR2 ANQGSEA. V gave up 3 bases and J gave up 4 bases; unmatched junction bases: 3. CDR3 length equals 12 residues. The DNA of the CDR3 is TGCAGCGTTGAGGGGACAGCTTACGAGCAGTACTTC. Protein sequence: CSVEGTAYEQYF.

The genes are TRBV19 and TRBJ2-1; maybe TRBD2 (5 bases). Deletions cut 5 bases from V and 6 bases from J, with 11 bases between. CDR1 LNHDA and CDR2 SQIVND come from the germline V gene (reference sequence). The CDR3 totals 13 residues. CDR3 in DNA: TGTGCCAGTAGTCCTAGCATTCTCAATGAGCAGTTCTTC. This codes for CASSPSILNEQFF.

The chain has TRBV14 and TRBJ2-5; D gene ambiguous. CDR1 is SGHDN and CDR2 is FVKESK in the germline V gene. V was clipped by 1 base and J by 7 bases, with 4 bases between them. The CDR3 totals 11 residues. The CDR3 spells CASSQGLTQYF. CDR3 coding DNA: TGTGCCAGCAGCCAAGGTCTGACCCAGTACTTC.

CDR3 sequence reads: CASSLGSMEQYF. The CDR3 bases are TGCGCCAGCAGCTTGGGGTCAATGGAGCAGTACTTC. This rearrangement joins TRBV5-1 to TRBJ2-7; D not resolved. Germline CDR1 SGHRS, CDR2 YFSETQ. This CDR3 has 12 amino acids. V was pared by 0 bases and J by 7 bases, with 8 bases between.

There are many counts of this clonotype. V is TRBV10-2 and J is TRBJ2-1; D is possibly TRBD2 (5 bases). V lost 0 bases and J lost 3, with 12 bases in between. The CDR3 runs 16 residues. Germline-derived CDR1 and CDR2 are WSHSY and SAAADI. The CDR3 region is CASSESLADYYNEQFF. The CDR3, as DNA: TGCGCCAGCAGTGAGTCGCTAGCAGACTACTACAATGAGCAGTTCTTC.

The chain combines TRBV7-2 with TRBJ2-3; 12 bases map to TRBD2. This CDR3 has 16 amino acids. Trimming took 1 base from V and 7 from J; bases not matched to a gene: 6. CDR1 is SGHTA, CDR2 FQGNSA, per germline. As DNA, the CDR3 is TGTGCCAGCAGCTTAGAAATCGGACTAGCGGGGCATACGCAGTATTTT. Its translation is CASSLEIGLAGHTQYF.

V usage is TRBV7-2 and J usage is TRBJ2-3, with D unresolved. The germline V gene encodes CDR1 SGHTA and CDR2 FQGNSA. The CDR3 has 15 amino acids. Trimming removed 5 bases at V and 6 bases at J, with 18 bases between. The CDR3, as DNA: TGTGCCAGCAGCCCTTCGCCGGTGGTACAGGATACGCAGTATTTT. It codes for CASSPSPVVQDTQYF.

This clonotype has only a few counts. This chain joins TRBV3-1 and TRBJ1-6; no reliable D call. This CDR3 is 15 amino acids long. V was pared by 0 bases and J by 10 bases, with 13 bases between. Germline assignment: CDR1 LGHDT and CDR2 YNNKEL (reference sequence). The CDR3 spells CASSQEGGSWSPLHF. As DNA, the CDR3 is TGTGCCAGCAGCCAAGAAGGAGGGTCCTGGTCACCCCTCCACTTT.

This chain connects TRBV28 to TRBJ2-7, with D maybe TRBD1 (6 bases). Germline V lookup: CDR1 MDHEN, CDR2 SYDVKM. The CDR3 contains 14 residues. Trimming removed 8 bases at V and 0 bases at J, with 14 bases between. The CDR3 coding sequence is TGTGCCAGCCTCGACAGGACGAGCTCCTACGAGCAGTACTTC. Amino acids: CASLDRTSSYEQYF.

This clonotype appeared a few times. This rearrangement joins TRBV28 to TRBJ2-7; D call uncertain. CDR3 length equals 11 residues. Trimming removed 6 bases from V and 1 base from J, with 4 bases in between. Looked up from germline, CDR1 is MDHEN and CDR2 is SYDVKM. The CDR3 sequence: CASRPSYEQYF. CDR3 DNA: TGTGCCAGCAGACCGTCCTACGAGCAGTACTTC.

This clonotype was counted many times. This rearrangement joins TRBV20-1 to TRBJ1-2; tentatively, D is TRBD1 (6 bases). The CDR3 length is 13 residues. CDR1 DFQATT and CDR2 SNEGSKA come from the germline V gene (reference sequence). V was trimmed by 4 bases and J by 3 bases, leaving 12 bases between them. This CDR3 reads CSATEQGYYGYTF. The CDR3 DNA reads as TGCAGTGCTACCGAACAGGGTTACTATGGCTACACCTTC.

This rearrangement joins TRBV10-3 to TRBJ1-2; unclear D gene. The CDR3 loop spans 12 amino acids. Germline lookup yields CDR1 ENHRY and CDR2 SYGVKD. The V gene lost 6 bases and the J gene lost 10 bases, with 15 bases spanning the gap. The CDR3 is CAISADSLAYTF. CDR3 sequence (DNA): TGTGCCATCAGCGCTGATTCACTCGCCTACACCTTC.

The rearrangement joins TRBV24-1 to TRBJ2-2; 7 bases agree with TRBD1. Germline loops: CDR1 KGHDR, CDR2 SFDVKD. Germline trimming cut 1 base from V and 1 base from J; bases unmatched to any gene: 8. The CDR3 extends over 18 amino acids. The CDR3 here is CATSDFNKGQMNTGELFF. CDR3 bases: TGTGCCACCAGTGATTTTAATAAGGGACAGATGAACACCGGGGAGCTGTTTTTT.

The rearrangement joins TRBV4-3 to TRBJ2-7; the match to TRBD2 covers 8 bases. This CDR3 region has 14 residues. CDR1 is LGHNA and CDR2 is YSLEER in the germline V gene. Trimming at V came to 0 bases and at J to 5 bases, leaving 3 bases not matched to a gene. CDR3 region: CASSQESGSNEQYF. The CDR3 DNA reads TGCGCCAGCAGCCAAGAGAGCGGGAGCAACGAGCAGTACTTC.

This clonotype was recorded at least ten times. In nucleotides, the CDR3 is TGTGCCAGCAGCCAAGATTATCAGTCCAATGAGCAGTTCTTC. Residues: CASSQDYQSNEQFF. This rearrangement joins TRBV4-2 to TRBJ2-1, with D uncertain. CDR3 size: 14 residues. The germline V gene encodes CDR1 LGHNA and CDR2 YNFKEQ. V was trimmed by 0 bases and J by 6 bases, leaving 9 bases between them.

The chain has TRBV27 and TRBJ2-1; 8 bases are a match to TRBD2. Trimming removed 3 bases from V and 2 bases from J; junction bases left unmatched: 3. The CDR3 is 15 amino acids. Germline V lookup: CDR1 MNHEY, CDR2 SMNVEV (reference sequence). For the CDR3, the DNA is TGTGCCAGCAGTTTCGCGGGGGGCACCTACAATGAGCAGTTCTTC. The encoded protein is CASSFAGGTYNEQFF.

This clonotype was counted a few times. This chain's CDR3 is CASSRDSGTDTQYF. The CDR3, as DNA: TGTGCCAGCAGCCGGGACAGCGGCACAGATACGCAGTATTTT. This chain uses TRBV11-2 with TRBJ2-3; the match to TRBD1 covers 7 bases. V was clipped by 5 bases and J by 1 base; unmatched bases: 3. Looked up from germline, CDR1 is SGHAT and CDR2 is FQNNGV. The length of the CDR3 is 14 residues.